This is a list of T cell receptor beta chains from one sample in a study of blood T cell repertoires in COVID-19. Profiled with immunoSEQ multiplex PCR; TCRdb holds only in-frame clones, not every one. The sample holds approximately 190,000 clones, about 85% seen once. Sequenced input: peripheral blood. The receptors derive from a man in his 70s with active or convalescent COVID-19. Each CDR3 is given with its conserved first and last residue. D genes are given only for firm matches. Clone size is shown for a subset of rows, as once, few, many or a class of expanded clone.

>15|TRBD2|TRBV5-1|.|TRBJ2-5
TGCGCCAGCAGCGGGGAGCGGGGTAACCAAGAGACCCAGTACTTC
CASSGERGNQETQYF
>14|.|TRBV5-1|.|TRBJ2-5
TGCGCCAGCAGCTTCGTAGGGGCCGGGGAGACCCAGTACTTC
CASSFVGAGETQYF
>16|.|TRBV7-2|.|TRBJ1-3
TGTGCCAGCAGCTTTTCAAGCGGGCACTCTGGAAACACCATATATTTT
CASSFSSGHSGNTIYF
>13|TRBD1|TRBV6-5|once|TRBJ1-3
TGTGCCACAGGGGGATTCTCTGGAAACACCATATATTTT
CATGGFSGNTIYF
>16|.|TRBV5-6|.|TRBJ2-6
TGTGCCAGCAGCTTGCATTCGGGCTCTGGGGCCAACGTCCTGACTTTC
CASSLHSGSGANVLTF
>14|.|TRBV5-6|.|TRBJ1-2
TGTGCCAGCAGCTTGGCCCCGGTTGCCTATGGCTACACCTTC
CASSLAPVAYGYTF
>15|TRBD2|TRBV4-1|.|TRBJ2-1
TGCGCCAGCAGCCAAAGACTAGCAGGGTTCGATGAGCAGTTCTTC
CASSQRLAGFDEQFF
>15|TRBD1|TRBV3-1/TRBV3-2|few|TRBJ2-7
TGTGCCAGCAGCCCCCGACAGGGTCTACCTAGCGAGCAGTACTTC
CASSPRQGLPSEQYF
>14|.|TRBV9|.|TRBJ2-7
TGTGCCAGCAGCGTAGCTATGCAGGGCTACGAGCAGTACTTC
CASSVAMQGYEQYF
>14|TRBD1|TRBV6-5|.|TRBJ2-1
TGTGCCAGCAGTTACCTGGGACAGTACAATGAGCAGTTCTTC
CASSYLGQYNEQFF
>13|.|TRBV7-2|.|TRBJ1-6
TGTGCCAGCAGCTCCATACAGAATTCACCCCTCCACTTT
CASSSIQNSPLHF
>14|.|TRBV3-1/TRBV3-2|few|TRBJ2-3
TGTGCCAGCAGCTACGACTACCCGATGGATACGCAGTATTTT
CASSYDYPMDTQYF
>17|.|TRBV6-2/TRBV6-3|few|TRBJ1-5
TGTGCCAGCAGTTACGCCAGCTACAAGCGGCCGAATCAGCCCCAGCATTTT
CASSYASYKRPNQPQHF
>12|.|TRBV6-2/TRBV6-3|.|TRBJ2-3
TGTGCCAGCAGTCCCCTTTCGGATACGCAGTATTTT
CASSPLSDTQYF
>14|.|TRBV28|.|TRBJ1-5
TGTGCCAGCAGACCACGTTGGGGGGGTCAGCCCCAGCATTTT
CASRPRWGGQPQHF
>14|TRBD1|TRBV27|.|TRBJ1-2
TGTGCCAGCAGTGACAGGGGGCGCGGCTATGGCTACACCTTC
CASSDRGRGYGYTF
>12|.|TRBV5-1|.|TRBJ2-2
TGCGCCAGCAGCTTGGCGGGTGGGGAGCTGTTTTTT
CASSLAGGELFF
>14|.|TRBV6-1|.|TRBJ1-2
TGTGCCAGCAGTGACCTTGGGGGCTTCGATGGCTACACCTTC
CASSDLGGFDGYTF
>15|.|TRBV4-1|.|TRBJ2-5
TGCGCCAGCAGCCAAGATTTGACACTCCAAGAGACCCAGTACTTC
CASSQDLTLQETQYF
>13|.|TRBV29-1|once|TRBJ1-2
TGCAGCGTTGAAGAAGGAGGGTTTCTTGGCTACACCTTC
CSVEEGGFLGYTF
>11|.|TRBV19|.|TRBJ2-7
TGTGCCAGTAGTATCGACAGCGAGCAGTACTTC
CASSIDSEQYF
>16|TRBD1|TRBV18|.|TRBJ1-5
TGTGCCAGCTCACCACAAGACAGGGGGGTCTTTAGGCCCCAGCATTTT
CASSPQDRGVFRPQHF
>15|TRBD1|TRBV9|.|TRBJ2-1
TGTGCCAGCAGCGTAGGGACAGGGACCTACAATGAGCAGTTCTTC
CASSVGTGTYNEQFF
>15|.|TRBV5-6|.|TRBJ1-4
TGTGCCAGCAGCCCCGTGGGGCAGACTAATGAAAAACTGTTTTTT
CASSPVGQTNEKLFF
>15|TRBD1|TRBV19|.|TRBJ2-2
TGTGCCAGTAGTATCCAGGGGGCCAACACCGGGGAGCTGTTTTTT
CASSIQGANTGELFF